This TCR beta chain derives from a study of T cell repertoires in cytomegalovirus infection (dated by TCRdb to about 2019). Looking at the study overall: Alongside well-studied HLA-B-restricted epitopes, the peptide stimulations were aimed at recently identified HLA-C-restricted CMV epitopes, whose presentation resists viral immunomodulation. Because public TCR beta signatures pointed to carriage of CMV infection together with the matching HLA type, the HLA type of each donor mattered for the analysis.

This clonotype was recorded many times. Its cognate antigen has yet to be identified. Base qualities are not at hand, and no much larger clone is one base apart. V drops 2 bases and J drops 0 bases, leaving 11 bases in between. Taken from cysteine to phenylalanine, the CDR3 has 16 residues. The only DNA kept is the CDR3, 48 bases in frame from the first base. The germline V gene yields SGHTA for CDR1 and FQGNSA for CDR2. Broader findings and caveats from the paper: In the ex vivo response, HLA-C-restricted CMV-specific TCR beta clonotypes were dominant, and in two of eight donors the single most frequent clonotype came from this HLA-C-restricted group. Cumulative frequency of public TCR beta family members discriminated carriers of CMV infection plus the relevant HLA type in this cohort and an independent roughly 340-donor cohort.

Reads for this sample came from an Illumina HiSeq 1500. TCRdb passed the public sequencing reads through fastp at Q25 and MiXCR, retaining productive beta sequences. Every entry covers one CDR3 protein and lists the most common genes and DNA from its rows. The sample yields roughly 990,000 distinct CDR3 sequences; roughly 30% were counted once. Of the sample, about an eighth falls within the top ten clones. Per the publication, the treatment or condition label means: in vitro stimulation with specific CMV peptide epitopes to enrich CMV-specific T cells. The sample in question was cultured CD8+ T cells from PBMCs, obtained from culture after CMV antigen stimulation. The TCR originated in a human donor in good health (CMV status not recorded). Some clones in this sample may be carry-over from other donors' samples. The chain links TRBV7-2 with TRBJ1-3; the D gene cannot be resolved reliably. The DNA sequence follows: TGTGCCAGCAGCTTAAGGTCGATCTCCTCTGGAAACACCATATATTTT. Its protein reads: CASSLRSISSGNTIYF.